This T cell receptor (beta chain) was documented in a study of identical twins. MiXCR, applied by TCRdb to the 5' RACE reads, yields one record per CDR3 protein. This sample has about 730,000 distinct CDR3 sequences, with over 20% found just once. Germline V gene data show CDR1 as SGHAT and CDR2 as FQNNGV. CDR3 length equals 17 residues. V was clipped by 5 bases and J by 6 bases; unmatched bases: 14. These records were also assigned to another study, of T cells expressing NK-cell markers.

This chain joins TRBV11-2 and TRBJ2-1, with TRBD2 matching over 9 bases. The origin of this receptor is a woman aged 18 to 35 in good health. Sample: PBMCs. Written as DNA, the CDR3 is TGTGCCAGCAGCGATCGGGGCCTTAGCGGGAGAATCAATGAGCAGTTCTTC. Translating it yields CASSDRGLSGRINEQFF.